Listed below are T cell receptor beta chains from one sample, sequenced in a study of long-term antiretroviral therapy in people with HIV. Sequencing was performed with immunoSEQ multiplex PCR; in TCRdb, only in-frame clones are kept and a portion is missing. The data contain roughly 37,000 clones, 75% to 85% of them singletons. Source: unsorted PBMCs, taken 3.4 years after starting antiretroviral therapy. These TCRs come from a man in his thirties or forties with HIV. Both conserved end residues are part of each CDR3. A D gene is named only where the DNA matches it firmly. Expanded clones get a size class; other rows say once, few or many, or leave the size out.

j_call: TRBJ2-1; clone_size: NA; v_call: TRBV11-3; d_call: NA; cdr3_length: 11; cdr3_nt: TGTGCCAGCAGCCTCGGGGTAGAGCAGTTCTTC; cdr3_aa: CASSLGVEQFF
j_call: TRBJ2-3; clone_size: NA; v_call: TRBV5-1; d_call: NA; cdr3_length: 17; cdr3_nt: TGCGCCAGCAGCTTGGGGATAGCGCCGTTGCAGAAAGATACGCAGTATTTT; cdr3_aa: CASSLGIAPLQKDTQYF
j_call: TRBJ2-1; clone_size: NA; v_call: TRBV9; d_call: TRBD2; cdr3_length: 17; cdr3_nt: TGTGCCAGCAGCGTAGCCACTAGCGGGGGGACCTACAATGAGCAGTTCTTC; cdr3_aa: CASSVATSGGTYNEQFF
j_call: TRBJ1-1; clone_size: NA; v_call: TRBV30; d_call: TRBD1; cdr3_length: 11; cdr3_nt: TGTGCCTGGAGTATGGACAGGGTCCCACTTTTT; cdr3_aa: CAWSMDRVPLF
j_call: TRBJ1-2; clone_size: once; v_call: TRBV25-1; d_call: NA; cdr3_length: 14; cdr3_nt: TGTGCCAGCAGTGAATTCGTCCGTAACTATGGCTACACCTTC; cdr3_aa: CASSEFVRNYGYTF
j_call: TRBJ1-5; clone_size: NA; v_call: TRBV19; d_call: TRBD1; cdr3_length: 16; cdr3_nt: TGTGCCAGTAGTTTGTCTGGGACAGGGTATATTCAGCCCCAGCATTTT; cdr3_aa: CASSLSGTGYIQPQHF
j_call: TRBJ2-2; clone_size: NA; v_call: TRBV5-1; d_call: NA; cdr3_length: 11; cdr3_nt: TGCGCCAGCAGCGGCACCGGGGAGCTGTTTTTT; cdr3_aa: CASSGTGELFF
j_call: TRBJ1-2; clone_size: NA; v_call: TRBV6-1; d_call: NA; cdr3_length: 14; cdr3_nt: TGTGCCAGCAGTGAGACGACTTCTAACTATGGCTACACCTTC; cdr3_aa: CASSETTSNYGYTF
j_call: TRBJ1-5; clone_size: few; v_call: TRBV18; d_call: NA; cdr3_length: 14; cdr3_nt: TGTGCCAGCTCAACGGCAGTTAGCAATCAGCCCCAGCATTTT; cdr3_aa: CASSTAVSNQPQHF
j_call: TRBJ2-2; clone_size: NA; v_call: TRBV19; d_call: TRBD1; cdr3_length: 12; cdr3_nt: TGTGCCAGTAGTAAACAGGGGGGCAAGCTGTTTTTT; cdr3_aa: CASSKQGGKLFF
j_call: TRBJ2-5; clone_size: NA; v_call: TRBV5-4; d_call: TRBD1; cdr3_length: 15; cdr3_nt: TGTGCCAGCAGCTTCGGAATGACAGGGACGGAGACCCAGTACTTC; cdr3_aa: CASSFGMTGTETQYF
j_call: TRBJ1-1; clone_size: few; v_call: TRBV5-4; d_call: NA; cdr3_length: 12; cdr3_nt: TGTGCCAGCAGCTTGCAGGGAACTGAAGCTTTCTTT; cdr3_aa: CASSLQGTEAFF
j_call: TRBJ2-3; clone_size: NA; v_call: TRBV9; d_call: NA; cdr3_length: 15; cdr3_nt: TGTGCCAGCAGCTCAAACCCGACTAGCACAGATACGCAGTATTTT; cdr3_aa: CASSSNPTSTDTQYF
j_call: TRBJ2-7; clone_size: NA; v_call: TRBV4-3; d_call: TRBD1; cdr3_length: 14; cdr3_nt: TGCGCCAGCAGCCCCCGGACAGGGCGGGGCGAGCAGTACTTC; cdr3_aa: CASSPRTGRGEQYF
j_call: TRBJ2-2; clone_size: NA; v_call: TRBV4-3; d_call: TRBD1; cdr3_length: 17; cdr3_nt: TGCGCCAGCAGCCAAGGGGCCGGGACAGGGAACACCGGGGAGCTGTTTTTT; cdr3_aa: CASSQGAGTGNTGELFF
j_call: TRBJ2-7; clone_size: once; v_call: TRBV10-1; d_call: NA; cdr3_length: 15; cdr3_nt: TGCGCCAGCAGTGAGTCCCCCGCGCGGGATTCCGAGCAGTACTTC; cdr3_aa: CASSESPARDSEQYF
j_call: TRBJ2-1; clone_size: NA; v_call: TRBV11-2; d_call: TRBD2; cdr3_length: 18; cdr3_nt: TGTGCCAGCAGCTTAGTGGTGTCCGGGACTACGGATTACAATGAGCAGTTCTTC; cdr3_aa: CASSLVVSGTTDYNEQFF
j_call: TRBJ1-1; clone_size: NA; v_call: TRBV30; d_call: NA; cdr3_length: 11; cdr3_nt: TGTGCCTGGGGGGGCTACACTGAAGCTTTCTTT; cdr3_aa: CAWGGYTEAFF
j_call: TRBJ2-1; clone_size: NA; v_call: TRBV4-3; d_call: NA; cdr3_length: 17; cdr3_nt: TGCGCCAGCAGCCTACAGGCCGGGAAGGGATTATTCAATGAGCAGTTCTTC; cdr3_aa: CASSLQAGKGLFNEQFF
j_call: TRBJ2-5; clone_size: NA; v_call: TRBV9; d_call: NA; cdr3_length: 11; cdr3_nt: TGTGCCAGCAGCGCCGCAGGGACCCAGTACTTC; cdr3_aa: CASSAAGTQYF
j_call: TRBJ2-7; clone_size: NA; v_call: TRBV5-1; d_call: TRBD1; cdr3_length: 17; cdr3_nt: TGCGCCAGCAGCTCGGGACAGGGACTAAATATTGGGTACGAGCAGTACTTC; cdr3_aa: CASSSGQGLNIGYEQYF
j_call: TRBJ1-5; clone_size: NA; v_call: TRBV6-1; d_call: TRBD1; cdr3_length: 15; cdr3_nt: TGTGCCAGCAGTGGCACCGGGACAGGATATCAGCCCCAGCATTTT; cdr3_aa: CASSGTGTGYQPQHF
j_call: TRBJ1-3; clone_size: once; v_call: TRBV30; d_call: NA; cdr3_length: 15; cdr3_nt: TGTGCCTGGAGTGCTCGCAGGAGCTCTGGAAACACCATATATTTT; cdr3_aa: CAWSARRSSGNTIYF
j_call: TRBJ2-7; clone_size: few; v_call: TRBV5-1; d_call: NA; cdr3_length: 14; cdr3_nt: TGCGCCAGCAGCTTGGGTCCGGGGGCCTACGAGCAGTACTTC; cdr3_aa: CASSLGPGAYEQYF
j_call: TRBJ2-7; clone_size: NA; v_call: TRBV4-3; d_call: TRBD1; cdr3_length: 16; cdr3_nt: TGCGCCAGCAGCCCCCTTTCGGGACAGGGGGCAGTGGAGCAGTACTTC; cdr3_aa: CASSPLSGQGAVEQYF
j_call: TRBJ2-7; clone_size: NA; v_call: TRBV21-1; d_call: NA; cdr3_length: 16; cdr3_nt: TGTGCCAGCAGCAGTCTCACAGGGGGAGTTTCCTACGAGCAGTACTTC; cdr3_aa: CASSSLTGGVSYEQYF
j_call: TRBJ2-3; clone_size: NA; v_call: TRBV7-6; d_call: NA; cdr3_length: 16; cdr3_nt: TGTGCCAGCAGCTTAAATGTGGGCTACAGCACAGATACGCAGTATTTT; cdr3_aa: CASSLNVGYSTDTQYF
j_call: TRBJ2-1; clone_size: NA; v_call: TRBV5-1; d_call: TRBD2; cdr3_length: 16; cdr3_nt: TGCGCCAGTAGTCCCTGGGCGGGAGGGTCCTACAATGAGCAGTTCTTC; cdr3_aa: CASSPWAGGSYNEQFF
j_call: TRBJ2-2; clone_size: NA; v_call: TRBV28; d_call: TRBD2; cdr3_length: 15; cdr3_nt: TGTGCCAGCACAGAGACGGGAGGGAGGACCGGGGAGCTGTTTTTT; cdr3_aa: CASTETGGRTGELFF
j_call: TRBJ1-1; clone_size: NA; v_call: TRBV6-5; d_call: TRBD1; cdr3_length: 15; cdr3_nt: TGTGCCAGCAGATCCCTCGGCCACAGGGGGACTGAAGCTTTCTTT; cdr3_aa: CASRSLGHRGTEAFF
j_call: TRBJ2-1; clone_size: NA; v_call: TRBV10-2; d_call: NA; cdr3_length: 11; cdr3_nt: TGCGCCAGCAGTGAGTTAAACGAGCAGTTCTTC; cdr3_aa: CASSELNEQFF
j_call: TRBJ2-7; clone_size: NA; v_call: TRBV7-2; d_call: TRBD2; cdr3_length: 16; cdr3_nt: TGTGCCAGCAGCGGCCAGGGGCTAGCGGGAGGATACGAGCAGTACTTC; cdr3_aa: CASSGQGLAGGYEQYF
j_call: TRBJ2-3; clone_size: NA; v_call: TRBV4-2; d_call: TRBD2; cdr3_length: 16; cdr3_nt: TGTGCCAGCAGCCCAAGCGGGGGAAGTGAGACAGATACGCAGTATTTT; cdr3_aa: CASSPSGGSETDTQYF
j_call: TRBJ1-1; clone_size: NA; v_call: TRBV6-5; d_call: NA; cdr3_length: 15; cdr3_nt: TGTGCCAGCAGTTACTCGAGACAGGCAGGCGCTGAAGCTTTCTTT; cdr3_aa: CASSYSRQAGAEAFF
j_call: TRBJ2-1; clone_size: NA; v_call: TRBV6-6; d_call: TRBD2; cdr3_length: 15; cdr3_nt: TGTGCCAGCAGTTACCCAGCGGGAGCCCTATGTGAGCAGTTCTTC; cdr3_aa: CASSYPAGALCEQFF
j_call: TRBJ2-5; clone_size: NA; v_call: TRBV27; d_call: TRBD2; cdr3_length: 13; cdr3_nt: TGTGCCAGCAGACCACTAGCGGAAGAGACCCAGTACTTC; cdr3_aa: CASRPLAEETQYF
j_call: TRBJ2-1; clone_size: NA; v_call: TRBV7-9; d_call: NA; cdr3_length: 10; cdr3_nt: TGTGCCAGCAGCATTAATGAGCAGTTCTTC; cdr3_aa: CASSINEQFF
j_call: TRBJ2-1; clone_size: NA; v_call: TRBV28; d_call: TRBD2; cdr3_length: 16; cdr3_nt: TGTGCCAGCAGTTTACTAGCGGGAGGGAATTACAATGAGCAGTTCTTC; cdr3_aa: CASSLLAGGNYNEQFF
j_call: TRBJ1-4; clone_size: once; v_call: TRBV28; d_call: NA; cdr3_length: 16; cdr3_nt: TGTGCCAGCAGTTTGCCCGACCTTCGGGTTAATGAAAAACTGTTTTTT; cdr3_aa: CASSLPDLRVNEKLFF
j_call: TRBJ2-4; clone_size: NA; v_call: TRBV2; d_call: NA; cdr3_length: 13; cdr3_nt: TGTGCCAGCAGTTACCGGGAAAAAAACATTCAGTACTTC; cdr3_aa: CASSYREKNIQYF
j_call: TRBJ2-3; clone_size: NA; v_call: TRBV5-6; d_call: NA; cdr3_length: 14; cdr3_nt: TGTGCCAGCAGCTCACTCACATTCGGGGATACGCAGTATTTT; cdr3_aa: CASSSLTFGDTQYF
j_call: TRBJ1-4; clone_size: NA; v_call: TRBV29-1; d_call: TRBD1; cdr3_length: 13; cdr3_nt: TGCAGCGCCCTAACACAGGGGATCGAAAAACTGTTTTTT; cdr3_aa: CSALTQGIEKLFF
j_call: TRBJ2-6; clone_size: NA; v_call: TRBV9; d_call: NA; cdr3_length: 13; cdr3_nt: TGTGCCAGCGGTCAATCTGGGGCCAACGTCCTGACTTTC; cdr3_aa: CASGQSGANVLTF
j_call: TRBJ2-2; clone_size: NA; v_call: TRBV10-3; d_call: TRBD2; cdr3_length: 18; cdr3_nt: TGTGCCATCAGTGAGTCCCCAGCGGGAGGGTTAAGCACCGGGGAGCTGTTTTTT; cdr3_aa: CAISESPAGGLSTGELFF
j_call: TRBJ2-5; clone_size: once; v_call: TRBV5-6; d_call: NA; cdr3_length: 15; cdr3_nt: TGTGCCAGCAGCTTGGGCCGGACGGCCCAAGAGACCCAGTACTTC; cdr3_aa: CASSLGRTAQETQYF
j_call: TRBJ2-1; clone_size: few; v_call: TRBV9; d_call: TRBD2; cdr3_length: 16; cdr3_nt: TGTGCCAGCAGCGTAGTGGGAGCGGGAAGTGACAATGAGCAGTTCTTC; cdr3_aa: CASSVVGAGSDNEQFF
j_call: TRBJ2-3; clone_size: NA; v_call: TRBV5-8; d_call: TRBD2; cdr3_length: 16; cdr3_nt: TGTGCCAGCAGCTTGATCTCGGGCGGGAGTACGGATACGCAGTATTTT; cdr3_aa: CASSLISGGSTDTQYF
j_call: TRBJ1-5; clone_size: NA; v_call: TRBV7-9; d_call: NA; cdr3_length: 13; cdr3_nt: TGTGCCAGCAGCTTAACAGTAAATCAGCCCCAGCATTTT; cdr3_aa: CASSLTVNQPQHF
j_call: TRBJ2-7; clone_size: NA; v_call: TRBV29-1; d_call: NA; cdr3_length: 12; cdr3_nt: TGCAGCGTTGCGTCCAGGGGCTACGAGCAGTACTTC; cdr3_aa: CSVASRGYEQYF
j_call: TRBJ1-2; clone_size: NA; v_call: TRBV18; d_call: NA; cdr3_length: 13; cdr3_nt: TGTGCCAGCTCACGAAAGGGGTATATTGGCTACACCTTC; cdr3_aa: CASSRKGYIGYTF
j_call: TRBJ2-3; clone_size: NA; v_call: TRBV28; d_call: TRBD2; cdr3_length: 16; cdr3_nt: TGTGCCAGCAGCTCGACTAGCGAGACTCACACAGATACGCAGTATTTT; cdr3_aa: CASSSTSETHTDTQYF
j_call: TRBJ2-2; clone_size: NA; v_call: TRBV27; d_call: NA; cdr3_length: 13; cdr3_nt: TGTGCCAGCACCCGTACCCGGGGCGGGGAGCTGTTTTTT; cdr3_aa: CASTRTRGGELFF
j_call: TRBJ2-5; clone_size: NA; v_call: TRBV5-8; d_call: TRBD2; cdr3_length: 16; cdr3_nt: TGTGCCAGCAGCCAAGGACTAGCGGGAAGGACAGAGACCCAGTACTTC; cdr3_aa: CASSQGLAGRTETQYF